This T cell receptor beta chain is drawn from a study of response to subunit inactivated influenza vaccine. Study-wide findings and caveats: With each seasonal influenza vaccination, the authors suggested, few new T cells are recruited.

MiXCR, applied by TCRdb to the RT-PCR reads, yields one record per CDR3 protein. The sample lists over 650,000 distinct CDR3 sequences, around a sixth occurring once. Concerning this clonotype itself: Its antigen is as yet unknown.

CDR1 MNHEY and CDR2 SVGAGI come from the germline V gene. The CDR3 is made up of 13 amino acids. Trimming took 3 bases from V and 7 from J, leaving 12 bases between them. This clonotype was sampled from a man aged 45-65 years who received an inactivated influenza vaccine. The rearrangement links TRBV6-5 to TRBJ2-5; no firm D call. This specimen was PBMCs from blood, taken roughly 5 days after vaccination. The CDR3 spells CASSYKAEGTQYF. The CDR3 DNA sequence: TGTGCCAGCAGTTATAAGGCCGAAGGGACCCAGTACTTC.